This entry features one T cell receptor (beta chain) sequence. This sample was included in a study of fetal regulatory T cell absence and autoimmunity. Study-wide background: IPEX patients had exocrine pancreas autoimmunity without clinical diabetes.

The V gene lost 3 bases and the J gene lost 1 base, with 15 bases spanning the gap. The CDR3 sequence is 16 residues long. Germline CDR1 and CDR2: KGHSH and LQKENI. Assay: immunoSEQ multiplex PCR; the TCRdb copy retains only in-frame clones and omits some. Of tens of thousands of clones in the sample, about 86% were seen once. The TCR was taken from a newborn boy with IPEX syndrome. Sequencing was done on a sample of cord blood. The chain joins TRBV18 to TRBJ1-1; no definite D call. The CDR3 bases are TGTGCCAGCTCACCGGTAAGGGAGAGGAGGAACACTGAAGCTTTCTTT. Translation gives CASSPVRERRNTEAFF.